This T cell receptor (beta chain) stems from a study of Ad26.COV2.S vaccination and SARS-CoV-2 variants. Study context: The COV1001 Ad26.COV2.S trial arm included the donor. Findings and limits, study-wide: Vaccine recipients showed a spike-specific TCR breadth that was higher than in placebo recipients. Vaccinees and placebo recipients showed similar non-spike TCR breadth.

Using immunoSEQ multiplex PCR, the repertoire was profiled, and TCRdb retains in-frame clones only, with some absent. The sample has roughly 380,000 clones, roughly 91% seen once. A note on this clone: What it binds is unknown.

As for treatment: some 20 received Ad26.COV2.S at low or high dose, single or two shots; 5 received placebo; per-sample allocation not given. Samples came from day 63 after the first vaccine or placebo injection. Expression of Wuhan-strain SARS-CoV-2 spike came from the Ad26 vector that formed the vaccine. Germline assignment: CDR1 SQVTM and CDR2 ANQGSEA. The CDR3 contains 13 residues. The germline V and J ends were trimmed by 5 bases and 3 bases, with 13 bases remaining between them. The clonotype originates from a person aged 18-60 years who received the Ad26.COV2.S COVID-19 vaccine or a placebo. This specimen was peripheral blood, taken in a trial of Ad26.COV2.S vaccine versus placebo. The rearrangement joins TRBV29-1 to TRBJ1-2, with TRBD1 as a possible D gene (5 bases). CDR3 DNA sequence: TGCAGCGTTAAGGACATGAGGGACTATGGCTACACCTTC. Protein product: CSVKDMRDYGYTF.